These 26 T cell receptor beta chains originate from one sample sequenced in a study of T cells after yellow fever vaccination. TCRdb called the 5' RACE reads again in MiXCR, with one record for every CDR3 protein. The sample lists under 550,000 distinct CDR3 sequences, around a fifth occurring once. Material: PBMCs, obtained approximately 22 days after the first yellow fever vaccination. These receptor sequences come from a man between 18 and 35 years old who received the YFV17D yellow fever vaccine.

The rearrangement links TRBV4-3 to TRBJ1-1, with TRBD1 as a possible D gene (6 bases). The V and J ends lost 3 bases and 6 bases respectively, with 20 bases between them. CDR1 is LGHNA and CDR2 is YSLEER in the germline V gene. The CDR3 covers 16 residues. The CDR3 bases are TGCGCCAGCAGCCATCAACGTGGGGCAGGGGCTGCTGAAGCTTTCTTT. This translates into CASSHQRGAGAAEAFF.

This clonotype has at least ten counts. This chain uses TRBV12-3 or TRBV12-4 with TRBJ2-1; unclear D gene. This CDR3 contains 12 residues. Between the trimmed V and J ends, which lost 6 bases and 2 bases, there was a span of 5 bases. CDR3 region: CASSPPYNEQFF. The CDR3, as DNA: TGTGCCAGCAGCCCTCCCTACAATGAGCAGTTCTTC.

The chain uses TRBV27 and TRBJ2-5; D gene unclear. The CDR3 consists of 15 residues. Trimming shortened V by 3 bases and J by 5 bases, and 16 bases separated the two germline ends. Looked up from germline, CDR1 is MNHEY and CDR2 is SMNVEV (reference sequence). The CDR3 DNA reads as TGTGCCAGCAGTTTGGTTGGCCTGGCGGTGGAGACCCAGTACTTC. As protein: CASSLVGLAVETQYF.

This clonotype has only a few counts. CDR3 amino acids: CASSPGGDDYTF. DNA of the CDR3: TGTGCCAGCAGTCCAGGGGGCGATGACTACACCTTC. The chain has TRBV12-3 or TRBV12-4 and TRBJ1-2; 8 bases fit TRBD1. CDR3 size: 12 residues. V lost 5 bases and J lost 10; bases outside the gene matches: 6.

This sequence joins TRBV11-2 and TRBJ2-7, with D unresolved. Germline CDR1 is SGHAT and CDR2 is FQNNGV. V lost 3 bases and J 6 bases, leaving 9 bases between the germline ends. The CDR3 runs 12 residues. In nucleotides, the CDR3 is TGTGCCAGCAGCTTTGTTATGGGCGAGCAGTACTTC. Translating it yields CASSFVMGEQYF.

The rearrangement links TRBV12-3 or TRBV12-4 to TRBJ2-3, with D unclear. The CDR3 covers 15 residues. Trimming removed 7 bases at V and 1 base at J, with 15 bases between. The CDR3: CASTFTHWGTDTQYF. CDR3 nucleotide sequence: TGTGCCAGCACCTTTACCCACTGGGGCACAGATACGCAGTATTTT.

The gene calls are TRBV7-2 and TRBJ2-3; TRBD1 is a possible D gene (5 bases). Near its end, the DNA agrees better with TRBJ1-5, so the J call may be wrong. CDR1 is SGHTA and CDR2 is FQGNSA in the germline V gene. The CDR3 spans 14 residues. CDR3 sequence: CASSLGGSTDTQHF. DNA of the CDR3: TGTGCCAGCAGCCTGGGGGGGAGCACAGATACGCAGCATTTT.

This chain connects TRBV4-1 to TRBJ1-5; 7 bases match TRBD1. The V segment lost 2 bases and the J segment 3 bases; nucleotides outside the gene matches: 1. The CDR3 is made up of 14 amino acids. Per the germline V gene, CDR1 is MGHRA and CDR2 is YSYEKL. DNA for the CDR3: TGCGCCAGCAGCCAAACAGGGGTCAATCAGCCCCAGCATTTT. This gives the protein CASSQTGVNQPQHF.

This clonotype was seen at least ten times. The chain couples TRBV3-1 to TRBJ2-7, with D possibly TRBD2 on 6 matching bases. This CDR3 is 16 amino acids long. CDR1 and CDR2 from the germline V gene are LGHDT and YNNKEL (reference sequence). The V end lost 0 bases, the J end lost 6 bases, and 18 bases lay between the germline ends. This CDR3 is CASSQDMAGLIVEQYF. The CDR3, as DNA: TGTGCCAGCAGCCAAGATATGGCGGGGCTCATAGTCGAGCAGTACTTC.

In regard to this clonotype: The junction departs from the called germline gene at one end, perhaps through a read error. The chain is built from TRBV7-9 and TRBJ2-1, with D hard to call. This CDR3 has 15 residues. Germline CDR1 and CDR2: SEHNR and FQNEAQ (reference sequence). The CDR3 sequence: CASSLGLESYNVQFF. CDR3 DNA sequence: TGTGCCAGCAGCTTAGGGCTGGAGTCCTACAATGTGCAGTTCTTC. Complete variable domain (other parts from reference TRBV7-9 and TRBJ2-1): DTGVSQNPRHKITKRGQNVTFRCDPISEHNRLYWYRQTLGQGPEFLTYFQNEAQLEKSRLLSDRFSAERPKGSFSTLEIQRTEQGDSAMYLCASSLGLESYNVQFFGPGTRLTVL.

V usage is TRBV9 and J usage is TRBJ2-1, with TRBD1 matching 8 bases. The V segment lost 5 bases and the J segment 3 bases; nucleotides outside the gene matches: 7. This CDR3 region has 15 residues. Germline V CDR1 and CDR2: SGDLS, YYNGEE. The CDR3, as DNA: TGTGCCAGCAGTGAGACAGGGGCCATCTACAATGAGCAGTTCTTC. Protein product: CASSETGAIYNEQFF. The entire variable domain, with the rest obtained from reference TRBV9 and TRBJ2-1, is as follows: DSGVTQTPKHLITATGQRVTLRCSPRSGDLSVYWYQQSLDQGLQFLIQYYNGEERAKGNILERFSAQQFPDLHSELNLSSLELGDSALYFCASSETGAIYNEQFFGPGTRLTVL.

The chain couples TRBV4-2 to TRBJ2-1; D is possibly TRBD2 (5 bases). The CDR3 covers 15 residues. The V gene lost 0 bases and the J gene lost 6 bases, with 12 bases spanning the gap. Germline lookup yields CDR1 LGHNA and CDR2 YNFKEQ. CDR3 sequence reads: CASSQDEKGANEQFF. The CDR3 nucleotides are TGTGCCAGCAGCCAAGATGAAAAGGGAGCCAATGAGCAGTTCTTC.

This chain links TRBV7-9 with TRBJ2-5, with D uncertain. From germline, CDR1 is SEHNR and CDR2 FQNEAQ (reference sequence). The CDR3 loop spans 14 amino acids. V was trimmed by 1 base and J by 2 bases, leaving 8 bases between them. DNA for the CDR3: TGTGCCAGCAGCTTAGACACTGCACAAGAGACCCAGTACTTC. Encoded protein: CASSLDTAQETQYF.

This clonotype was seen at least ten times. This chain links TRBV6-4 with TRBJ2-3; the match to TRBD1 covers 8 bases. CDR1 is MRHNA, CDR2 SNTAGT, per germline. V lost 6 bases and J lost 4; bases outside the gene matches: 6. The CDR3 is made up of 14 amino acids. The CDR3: CASSPQGGPDTQYF. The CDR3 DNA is TGTGCCAGCAGCCCACAGGGGGGCCCAGATACGCAGTATTTT.

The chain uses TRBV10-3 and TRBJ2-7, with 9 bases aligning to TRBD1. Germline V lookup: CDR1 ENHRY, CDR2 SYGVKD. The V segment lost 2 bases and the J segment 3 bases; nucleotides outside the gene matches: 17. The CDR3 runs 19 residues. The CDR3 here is CAISEPQGALQGAHYEQYF. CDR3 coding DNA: TGTGCCATCAGTGAGCCCCAGGGGGCCTTACAGGGGGCCCACTACGAGCAGTACTTC.

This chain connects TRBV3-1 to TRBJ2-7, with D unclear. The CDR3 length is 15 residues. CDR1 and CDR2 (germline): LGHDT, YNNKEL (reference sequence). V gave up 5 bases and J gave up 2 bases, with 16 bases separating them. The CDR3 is CASSSRRDWAYEQYF. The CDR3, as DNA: TGTGCCAGCAGCTCACGCCGAGACTGGGCCTACGAGCAGTACTTC.

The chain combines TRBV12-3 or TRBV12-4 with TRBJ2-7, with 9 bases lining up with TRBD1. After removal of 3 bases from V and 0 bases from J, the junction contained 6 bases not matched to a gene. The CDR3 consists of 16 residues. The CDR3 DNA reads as TGTGCCAGCAGTTTCCGGGACAGGGTCCTCTCCTACGAGCAGTACTTC. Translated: CASSFRDRVLSYEQYF.

The CDR3 here is CASSLGQSKVSPLHF. The DNA of the CDR3 is TGTGCCAGCAGTTTGGGACAGTCTAAAGTCTCACCCCTCCACTTT. The V gene is TRBV12-3 or TRBV12-4, the J gene TRBJ1-6, with TRBD1 matching 7 bases. This CDR3 comprises 15 residues. V lost 3 bases, J lost 10 bases, and 9 bases stayed unmatched.

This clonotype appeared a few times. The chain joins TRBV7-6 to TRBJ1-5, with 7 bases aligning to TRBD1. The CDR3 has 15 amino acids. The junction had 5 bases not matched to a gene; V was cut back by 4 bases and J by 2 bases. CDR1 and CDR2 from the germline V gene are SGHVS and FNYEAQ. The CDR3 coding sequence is TGTGCCAGCAGCTGGGGGACAGCGCGCAATCAGCCCCAGCATTTT. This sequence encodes CASSWGTARNQPQHF.

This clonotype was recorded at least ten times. In DNA, the CDR3 is TGCGCCAGCAGCCAAGTAGGCGCGGGTATTTCGAATGAGCAGTTCTTC. Protein product: CASSQVGAGISNEQFF. The rearrangement uses TRBV4-3 and TRBJ2-1; D is perhaps TRBD2 (5 bases). The CDR3 is made up of 16 amino acids. The germline CDR1 and CDR2 sequences are LGHNA and YSLEER. Trimming left V 1 base short and J 7 bases short, with 17 bases between.

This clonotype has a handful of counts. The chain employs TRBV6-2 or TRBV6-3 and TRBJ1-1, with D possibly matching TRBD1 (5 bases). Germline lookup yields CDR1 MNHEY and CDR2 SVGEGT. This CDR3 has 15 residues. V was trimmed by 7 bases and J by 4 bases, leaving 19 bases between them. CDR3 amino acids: CASKSRVPVGTEAFF. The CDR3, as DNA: TGTGCCAGCAAGTCCAGGGTCCCCGTTGGCACTGAAGCTTTCTTT.

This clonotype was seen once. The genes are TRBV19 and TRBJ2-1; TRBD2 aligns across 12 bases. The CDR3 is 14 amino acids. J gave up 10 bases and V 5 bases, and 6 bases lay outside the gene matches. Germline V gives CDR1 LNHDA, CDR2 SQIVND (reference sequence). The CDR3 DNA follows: TGTGCCAGTAGTCTAGCGGGGGGGCGGCAGGAGCAGTTCTTC. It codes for CASSLAGGRQEQFF.

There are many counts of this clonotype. CDR3 DNA: TGCGCCAGCAGCTTAATGAGCGGGGGGATCTACAATGAGCAGTTCTTC. It translates to CASSLMSGGIYNEQFF. This rearrangement joins TRBV5-1 to TRBJ2-1; 9 positions match TRBD2. Unmatched junction bases numbered 6, after V lost 2 bases and J lost 3 bases. CDR3 size: 16 residues. The germline V gene has CDR1 SGHRS and CDR2 YFSETQ.

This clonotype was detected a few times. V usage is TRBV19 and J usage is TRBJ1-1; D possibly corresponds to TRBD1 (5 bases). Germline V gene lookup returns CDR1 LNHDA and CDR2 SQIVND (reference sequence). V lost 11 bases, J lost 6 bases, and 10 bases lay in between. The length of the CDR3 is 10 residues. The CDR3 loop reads CASRGAEAFF. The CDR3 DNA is TGTGCCTCCCGAGGGGCTGAAGCTTTCTTT.

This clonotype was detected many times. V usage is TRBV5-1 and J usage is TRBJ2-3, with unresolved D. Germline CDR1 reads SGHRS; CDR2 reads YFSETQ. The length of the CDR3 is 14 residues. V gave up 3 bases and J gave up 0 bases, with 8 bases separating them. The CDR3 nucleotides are TGCGCCAGCAGCTCGCCGGACAGCACAGATACGCAGTATTTT. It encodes CASSSPDSTDTQYF.

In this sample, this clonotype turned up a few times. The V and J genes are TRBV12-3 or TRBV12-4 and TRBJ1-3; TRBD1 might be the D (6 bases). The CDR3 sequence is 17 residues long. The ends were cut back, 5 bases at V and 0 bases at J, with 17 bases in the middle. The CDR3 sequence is CASSPQTGSSSGNTIYF. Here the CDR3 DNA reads TGTGCCAGCAGTCCCCAGACAGGATCGAGCTCTGGAAACACCATATATTTT.